This T cell receptor beta chain derives from a study of shared clonotypes between healthy human individuals. As regards this clone: Its matching antigen is unknown.

The germline V gene has CDR1 MNHEY and CDR2 SVGAGI. V lost 6 bases, J lost 6 bases, and 15 bases lay in between. The CDR3 contains 13 residues. TCRdb's table, derived via immunoSEQ multiplex PCR, lists solely in-frame clones and lacks some. The sample contains around 2.1 million clones, about 92% of which appear only once. CD45RO-negative, CCR7-positively selected cells formed the naive CD8 fraction, excluding terminally differentiated effector memory CD45RA+ cells. Study-wide results and caveats: The donor pool, a small one, limited the genetic and exposure-history diversity represented.

The specimen was naive CD8+ T cells from PBMCs. The TCR comes from a man aged 18-30 years in good health. Some clones in this sample may be carry-over from other donors' samples. The V and J genes are TRBV6-5 and TRBJ2-7, with D unclear. The CDR3 nucleotides are TGTGCCAGCAGCCAGACTCGGGCTTCCGAGCAGTACTTC. Amino acid sequence: CASSQTRASEQYF.